This record covers a single T cell receptor beta chain. Antigen: not known. From germline, CDR1 is LNHNV and CDR2 YYDKDF (reference sequence). J lost 5 bases, V lost 0 bases, and 13 bases had no gene match. This CDR3 is built from 18 residues. The data were obtained in a study of cytomegalovirus exposure and HLA in healthy donors. The study, taken as a whole, reports: HLA allele associations emerged for about 16,000 TCR beta sequences in a later analysis, at 0.05 false discovery rate.

PCR employed 60 Vbeta and 13 Jbeta primers. Only in-frame clones appear in the TCRdb table, and some are missing; sequencing was by immunoSEQ multiplex PCR. The sample shows 150,000 to 200,000 clones, 80% of them seen only once. The V and J genes are TRBV15 and TRBJ1-5; TRBD1 aligns across 7 bases. This receptor was obtained from a woman aged 40 to 50 in good health and CMV-seronegative. Material: PBMCs. The CDR3 loop is CATSRDLPDRVFDQPQHF. CDR3 DNA sequence: TGTGCCACCAGCAGAGACCTACCTGACAGGGTTTTCGATCAGCCCCAGCATTTT.